This TCR beta chain was recorded in a study of beta chain features in type 1 diabetes. As for the study in general: The study found patients and healthy donors alike in age, gender and cell yields.

Every isolated RNA sample was fully reverse transcribed, so sequencing captured expressed TCRB transcripts. Repertoires were generated with immunoSEQ multiplex PCR, while TCRdb's copy carries only in-frame clones and drops some. This table holds over 300,000 clones, around 7.6% found once. Study results and limitations: Insertions were fewer and deletions more numerous at VDJ junctions in type 1 diabetes patients. PCR might pick shorter templates more often, in the same way for patients and controls. TCRB rearrangement may or may not be influenced by HLA type; here this remained unresolved.

This CDR3 has 13 amino acids. Germline V lookup: CDR1 SGHDN, CDR2 FVKESK. V shed 2 bases and J shed 5 bases, with 6 bases lying between them. In its sample, this clone was seen many times. No antigen is known for it. The TCR sequence derives from a woman aged 18-30 years in good health. The sequencing sample was made of central memory CD4+ T cells from blood. The chain joins TRBV14 to TRBJ2-2; D not resolved. The CDR3 nucleotides are TGTGCCAGCAGCCAATCCTTTACCGGGGAGCTGTTTTTT. Translating it yields CASSQSFTGELFF. Looking up the rest from reference TRBV14 and TRBJ2-2 gives the full variable domain: EAGVTQFPSHSVIEKGQTVTLRCDPISGHDNLYWYRRVMGKEIKFLLHFVKESKQDESGMPNNRFLAERTGGTYSTLKVQPAELEDSGVYFCASSQSFTGELFFGEGSRLTVL.